This is a list of T cell receptor beta chains from one sample in a study of blood T cell repertoires in COVID-19. Profiled with immunoSEQ multiplex PCR; TCRdb holds only in-frame clones, not every one. The sample contains tens of thousands of clones, 86% of which appear only once. The specimen was peripheral blood. These receptor sequences come from a man between 65 and 80 years old with active or convalescent COVID-19. The CDR3 runs from the conserved cysteine through the conserved F or W. D genes are given only for firm matches. Part of the rows lack a size; the others show once, few, many or a class for expanded clones.

TRBJ1-1 NA TRBV3-1/TRBV3-2 TRBD1 TGTGCCAGCAGCCACACAGGGGACACTGAAGCTTTCTTT CASSHTGDTEAFF
TRBJ2-1 NA TRBV3-1/TRBV3-2 NA TGTGCCAGCAGCCCGAGGGAGTACAATGAGCAGTTCTTC CASSPREYNEQFF
TRBJ1-2 NA TRBV5-1 NA TGCGCCAGCAGGGAATCGGAGGGCTACACCGGCTACACCTTC CASRESEGYTGYTF
TRBJ1-1 NA TRBV6-1 NA TGTGCCAGCAGTGAATCAGGGCTGAACACTGAAGCTTTCTTT CASSESGLNTEAFF
TRBJ2-7 once TRBV10-1 NA TGCGCCAGCAGGGAAGACAGAGACTTCTACGAGCAGTACTTC CASREDRDFYEQYF
TRBJ2-7 NA TRBV27 TRBD1 TGTGCCAGCAGTACCATAGGACAGGGTAGGGCCTACGAGCAGTACTTC CASSTIGQGRAYEQYF
TRBJ2-7 once TRBV4-1 TRBD2 TGCGCCAGCAGCCACGCATCTTCGTTTACTAGCGGGAGCCACGCCTCCTACGAGCAGTACTTC CASSHASSFTSGSHASYEQYF
TRBJ2-1 NA TRBV18 NA TGTGCCAGCTCACTTCAACTACCCGGGTTGTCGACAGACAATGAGCAGTTCTTC CASSLQLPGLSTDNEQFF
TRBJ2-3 NA TRBV2 NA TGTGCCAGCAGTCCCGGGACATCTAGCACAGATACGCAGTATTTT CASSPGTSSTDTQYF
TRBJ2-1 NA TRBV11-2 TRBD2 TGTGCCAGCAGCCCGATAGCGGGAGGCCCCTACCGAGGGTTCTTC CASSPIAGGPYRGFF
TRBJ1-2 NA TRBV7-8 TRBD1 TGTGCCAGCAGCTCCTGGACAGGGATTCTAAACTATGGCTACACCTTC CASSSWTGILNYGYTF
TRBJ2-3 NA TRBV30 NA TGTGCCTGGAGTGTGAGGGATACGCAGTATTTT CAWSVRDTQYF
TRBJ2-2 NA TRBV7-9 TRBD2 TGTGCCAGCACCAAGAAAGGGACTACTACCGGGGAGCTGTTTTTT CASTKKGTTTGELFF
TRBJ2-5 NA TRBV5-6 TRBD2 TGTGCCAGCAGCACGGGACTAGCGGGAGAGGGAGAGACCCAGTACTTC CASSTGLAGEGETQYF
TRBJ2-7 NA TRBV2 TRBD1 TGTGCCAGCAGGCGGACAGGGGGAAGCGACGAGCAGTACTTC CASRRTGGSDEQYF
TRBJ2-3 NA TRBV6-5 NA TGTGCCAGCAGTTACGGGGGAGGTACAGATACGCAGTATTTT CASSYGGGTDTQYF
TRBJ1-1 once TRBV10-3 NA TGTGCCATCAGCGGACAGCCGAACACTGAAGCTTTCTTT CAISGQPNTEAFF
TRBJ2-7 medium-sized TRBV7-9 TRBD2 TGTGCCAGCAGCTCGGGACTAGAGTACGAGCAGTACTTC CASSSGLEYEQYF
TRBJ1-3 NA TRBV25-1 NA TGTGCCAGCAATGACATGGGAAACACCATATATTTT CASNDMGNTIYF
TRBJ1-5 NA TRBV21-1 NA TGTGCCAGCAGCCTAGCCCCCGGCTTGGCTCGTAGCAATCAGCCCCAGCATTTT CASSLAPGLARSNQPQHF
TRBJ2-7 NA TRBV2 NA TGTGCCAGCAGTGCACAGTCCTCCTACGAGCAGTACTTC CASSAQSSYEQYF
TRBJ2-7 NA TRBV30 NA TGTGCCTGGAGAGACATCGGGACATCATCCTACGAGCAGTACTTC CAWRDIGTSSYEQYF
TRBJ2-5 NA TRBV7-2 NA TGTGCCAGCAGCTTAGGGCCGGGGACATGGGAGACCCAGTACTTC CASSLGPGTWETQYF
TRBJ2-1 once TRBV5-1 NA TGCGCCAGCAGCTTGCCTAGCCCCCCGGCTGAGCAGTTCTTC CASSLPSPPAEQFF
TRBJ2-3 NA TRBV9 TRBD2 TGTGCCTCGACGATCGGACTAGTTAGCACAGATACGCAGTATTTT CASTIGLVSTDTQYF
TRBJ1-1 NA TRBV4-2 TRBD1 TGTGCCAGCAGCCACGGGACAGGGACCACTGAAGCTTTCTTT CASSHGTGTTEAFF
TRBJ2-2 NA TRBV9 NA TGTGCCAGCAGCCCTGGGGGGAGTAACACCGGGGAGCTGTTTTTT CASSPGGSNTGELFF
TRBJ1-3 few TRBV19 NA TGTGCCAGTAGTACACAGTACTCTGGAAACACCATATATTTT CASSTQYSGNTIYF
TRBJ2-3 NA TRBV30 TRBD2 TGTGCCTGGAGTGTACCACTAGCGGGGCGTTATACAGATACGCAGTATTTT CAWSVPLAGRYTDTQYF
TRBJ2-7 NA TRBV4-3 NA TGCGCCAGCAGCCAAGAAGAGGGTCCGGTATACGAGCAGTACTTC CASSQEEGPVYEQYF
TRBJ1-1 few TRBV11-2 NA TGTGCCAGCAGCCAGATCGGGGGTGCAGCGGAAGCTTTCTTT CASSQIGGAAEAFF
TRBJ2-7 once TRBV3-1/TRBV3-2 TRBD1 TGTGCCAGCAGCCGGGGAAGAGGGGTAGGGGACAGGATGTCCTACGAGCAGTACTTC CASSRGRGVGDRMSYEQYF
TRBJ2-7 NA TRBV28 TRBD2 TGTGCCAGCAGTTTATGGGACCCTAGCGGGAGGCTCACCTACGAGCAGTACTTC CASSLWDPSGRLTYEQYF
TRBJ1-5 NA TRBV30 TRBD1 TGTGCCTGGACACAGGGACAGGATCAGCCCCAGCATTTT CAWTQGQDQPQHF
TRBJ1-2 NA TRBV6-7 NA TGTGCCAGCAGTGCCGGGGGGCGAGGCTACACCTTC CASSAGGRGYTF
TRBJ2-2 NA TRBV3-1/TRBV3-2 TRBD2 TGTGCCAGCAGCTCTGTGGTAGCGGGCCTCACCGGGGAGCTGTTTTTT CASSSVVAGLTGELFF
TRBJ1-1 NA TRBV28 NA TGTGCCAGCAGTCCCCGGAACACTGAAGCTTTCTTT CASSPRNTEAFF
TRBJ2-3 NA TRBV29-1 TRBD2 TGCAGCGTCCCTAGCGGACTCACAGATACGCAGTATTTT CSVPSGLTDTQYF
TRBJ2-1 NA TRBV5-1 NA TGCGCCAGCAGCTCCCTAGATGGACTGGACTCCTACAATGAGCAGTTCTTC CASSSLDGLDSYNEQFF